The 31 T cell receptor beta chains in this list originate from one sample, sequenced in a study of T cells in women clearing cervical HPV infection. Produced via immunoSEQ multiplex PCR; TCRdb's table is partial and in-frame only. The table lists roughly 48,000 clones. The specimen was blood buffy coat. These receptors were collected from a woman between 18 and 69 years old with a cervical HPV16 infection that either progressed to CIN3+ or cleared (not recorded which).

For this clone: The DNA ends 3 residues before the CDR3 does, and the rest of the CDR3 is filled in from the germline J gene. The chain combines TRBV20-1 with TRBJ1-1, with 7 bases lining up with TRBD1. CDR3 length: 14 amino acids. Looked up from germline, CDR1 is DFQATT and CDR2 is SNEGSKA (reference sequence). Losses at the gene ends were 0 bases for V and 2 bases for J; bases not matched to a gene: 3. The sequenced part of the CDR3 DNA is TGCAGTGCTAGAGATGGGACAGCCAACACTGAA. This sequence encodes CSARDGTANTE. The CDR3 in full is CSARDGTANTEAFF.

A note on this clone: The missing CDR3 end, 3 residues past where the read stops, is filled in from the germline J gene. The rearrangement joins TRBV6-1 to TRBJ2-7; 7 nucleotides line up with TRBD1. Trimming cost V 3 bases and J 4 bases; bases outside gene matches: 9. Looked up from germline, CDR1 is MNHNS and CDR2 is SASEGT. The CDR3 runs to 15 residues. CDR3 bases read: TGTGCCAGCAGTGACCGGGACAGACTAAATTACGAG. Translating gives CASSDRDRLNYE. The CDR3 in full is CASSDRDRLNYEQYF.

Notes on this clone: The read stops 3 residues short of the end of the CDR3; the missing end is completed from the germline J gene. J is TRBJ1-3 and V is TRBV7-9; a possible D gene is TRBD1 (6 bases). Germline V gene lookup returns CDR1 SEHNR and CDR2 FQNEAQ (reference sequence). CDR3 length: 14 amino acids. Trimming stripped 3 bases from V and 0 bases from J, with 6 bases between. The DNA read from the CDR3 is TGTGCCAGCAGCTTGACAGGCTCTGGAAACACC. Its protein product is CASSLTGSGNT. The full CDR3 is CASSLTGSGNTIYF. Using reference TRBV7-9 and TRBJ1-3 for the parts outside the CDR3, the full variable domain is DTGVSQNPRHKITKRGQNVTFRCDPISEHNRLYWYRQTLGQGPEFLTYFQNEAQLEKSRLLSDRFSAERPKGSFSTLEIQRTEQGDSAMYLCASSLTGSGNTIYFGEGSWLTVV.

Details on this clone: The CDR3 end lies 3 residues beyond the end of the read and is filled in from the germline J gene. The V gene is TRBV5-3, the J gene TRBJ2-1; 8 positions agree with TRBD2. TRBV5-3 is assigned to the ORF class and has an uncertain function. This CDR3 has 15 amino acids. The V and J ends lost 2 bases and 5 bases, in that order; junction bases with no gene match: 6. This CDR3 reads CARSFQRERDNEQFF. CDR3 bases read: TGTGCCAGAAGCTTCCAGCGGGAGCGGGACAATGAG.

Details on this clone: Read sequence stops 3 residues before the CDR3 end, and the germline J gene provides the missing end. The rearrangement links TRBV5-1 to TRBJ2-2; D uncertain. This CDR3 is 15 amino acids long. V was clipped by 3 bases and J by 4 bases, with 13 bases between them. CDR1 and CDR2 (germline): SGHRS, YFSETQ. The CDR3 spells CASSSGLTFTGELFF. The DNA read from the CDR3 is TGCGCCAGCAGCTCCGGTCTAACCTTCACCGGGGAG.

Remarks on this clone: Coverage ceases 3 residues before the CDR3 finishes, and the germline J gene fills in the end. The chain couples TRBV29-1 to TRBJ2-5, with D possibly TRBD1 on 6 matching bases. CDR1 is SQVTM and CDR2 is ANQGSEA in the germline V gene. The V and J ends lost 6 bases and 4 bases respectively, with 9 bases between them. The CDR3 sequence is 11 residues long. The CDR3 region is CSVTGRETQYF. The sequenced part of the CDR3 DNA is TGCAGCGTAACAGGGAGAGAGACC.

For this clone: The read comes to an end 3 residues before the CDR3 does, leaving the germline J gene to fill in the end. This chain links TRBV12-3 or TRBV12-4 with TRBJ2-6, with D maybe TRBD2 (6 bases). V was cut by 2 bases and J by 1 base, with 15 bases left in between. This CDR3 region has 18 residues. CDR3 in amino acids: CASSLFIGGRSGANVLTF. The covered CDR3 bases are TGTGCCAGCAGTTTATTTATCGGGGGAAGATCTGGGGCCAACGTC.

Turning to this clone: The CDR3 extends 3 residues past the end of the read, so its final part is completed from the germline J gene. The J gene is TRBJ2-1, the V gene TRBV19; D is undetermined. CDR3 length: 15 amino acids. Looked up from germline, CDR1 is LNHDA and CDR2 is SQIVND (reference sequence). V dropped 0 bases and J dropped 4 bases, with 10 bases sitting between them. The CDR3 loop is CASSIEGNRYNEQFF. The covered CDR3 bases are TGTGCCAGTAGTATAGAAGGAAACAGATACAATGAG.

CDR3 in amino acids: CSAPKPLAGAGEQYF. CDR3 bases read: TGCAGTGCCCCCAAGCCCCTAGCGGGGGCTGGCGAG. The chain links TRBV20-1 to TRBJ2-7, with TRBD2 identical over 10 bases. The read finishes 3 residues shy of the CDR3 end, and the germline J gene is used to complete it. CDR1 and CDR2 (germline): DFQATT, SNEGSKA (reference sequence). Losses at the gene ends were 6 bases for V and 6 bases for J; bases not matched to a gene: 14. The CDR3 extends over 15 amino acids.

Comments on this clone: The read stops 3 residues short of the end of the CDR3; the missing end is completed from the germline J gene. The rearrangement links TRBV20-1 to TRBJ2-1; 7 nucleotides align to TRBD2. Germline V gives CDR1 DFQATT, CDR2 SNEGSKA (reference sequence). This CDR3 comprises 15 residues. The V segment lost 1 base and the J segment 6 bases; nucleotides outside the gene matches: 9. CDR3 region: CSARVGGGISNEQFF. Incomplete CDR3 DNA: TGCAGTGCTAGAGTTGGGGGGGGAATTTCCAATGAG.

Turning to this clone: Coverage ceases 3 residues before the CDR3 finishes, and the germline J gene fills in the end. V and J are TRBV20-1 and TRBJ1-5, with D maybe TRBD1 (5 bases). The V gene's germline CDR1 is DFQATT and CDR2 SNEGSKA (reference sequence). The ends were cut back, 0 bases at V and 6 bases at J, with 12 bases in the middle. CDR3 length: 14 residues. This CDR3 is CSAREWGEGQPQHF. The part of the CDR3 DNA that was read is TGCAGTGCTAGAGAGTGGGGGGAGGGTCAGCCC.

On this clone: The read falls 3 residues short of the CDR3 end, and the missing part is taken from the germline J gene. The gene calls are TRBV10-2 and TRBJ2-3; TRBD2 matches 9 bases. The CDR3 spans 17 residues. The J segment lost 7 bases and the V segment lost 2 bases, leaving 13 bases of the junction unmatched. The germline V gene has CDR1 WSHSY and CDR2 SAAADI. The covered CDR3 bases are TGCGCCAGCAGTGAGCCCTTGCGCGGGGGGGCCCGGTATACG. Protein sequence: CASSEPLRGGARYT. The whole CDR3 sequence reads CASSEPLRGGARYTQYF.

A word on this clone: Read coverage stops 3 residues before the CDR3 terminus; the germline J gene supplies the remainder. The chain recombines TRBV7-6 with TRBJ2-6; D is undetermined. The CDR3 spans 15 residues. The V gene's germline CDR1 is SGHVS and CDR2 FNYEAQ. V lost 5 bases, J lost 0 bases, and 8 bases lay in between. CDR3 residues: CASSPIASGANVLTF. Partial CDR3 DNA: TGTGCCAGCAGCCCAATAGCCTCTGGGGCCAACGTC.

The covered CDR3 bases are TGTGCCAGCAGCTTAGCCGGGGACAATGAG. Translating gives CASSLAGDNE. The whole CDR3 is CASSLAGDNEQFF. The chain is built from TRBV7-6 and TRBJ2-1; D is perhaps TRBD2 (5 bases). The read gets to within 3 residues of the CDR3 end, and the germline J gene fills in the rest. This CDR3 has 13 amino acids. Germline values: CDR1 SGHVS, CDR2 FNYEAQ. Trimming stripped 0 bases from V and 5 bases from J, with 5 bases between.

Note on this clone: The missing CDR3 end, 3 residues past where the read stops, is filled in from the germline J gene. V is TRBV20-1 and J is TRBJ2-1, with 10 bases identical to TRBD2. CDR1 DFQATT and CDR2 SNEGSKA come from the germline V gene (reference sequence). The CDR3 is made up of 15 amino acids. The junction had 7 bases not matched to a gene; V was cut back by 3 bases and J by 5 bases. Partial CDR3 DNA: TGCAGTGCTAGTATAGGACTAGCGGCAAACAATGAG. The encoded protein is CSASIGLAANNE. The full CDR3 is CSASIGLAANNEQFF.

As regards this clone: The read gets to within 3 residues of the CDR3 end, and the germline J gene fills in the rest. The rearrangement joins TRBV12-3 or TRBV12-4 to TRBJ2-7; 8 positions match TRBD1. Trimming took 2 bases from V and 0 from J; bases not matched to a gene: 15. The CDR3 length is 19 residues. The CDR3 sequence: CASSLIAVQGVLRSYEQYF. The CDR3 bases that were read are TGTGCCAGCAGTTTAATAGCGGTACAGGGGGTTTTGCGCTCCTACGAG.

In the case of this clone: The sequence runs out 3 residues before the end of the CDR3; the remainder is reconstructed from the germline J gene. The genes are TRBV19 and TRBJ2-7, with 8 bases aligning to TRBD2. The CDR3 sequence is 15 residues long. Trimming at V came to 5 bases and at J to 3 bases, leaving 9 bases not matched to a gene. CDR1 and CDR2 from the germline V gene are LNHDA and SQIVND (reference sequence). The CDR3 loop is CASSSLGRGGYEQYF. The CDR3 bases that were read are TGTGCCAGTAGTTCCCTAGGTCGGGGGGGCTACGAG.

The CDR3 here is CASSITGYRDAFF. CDR3 DNA (partial): TGTGCCAGTAGTATCACTGGGTACAGGGAC. The V and J genes are TRBV19 and TRBJ1-1; TRBD1 might be the D (6 bases). The read ends 3 residues early relative to the CDR3; the germline J gene fills the gap. The germline CDR1 and CDR2 sequences are LNHDA and SQIVND (reference sequence). The length of the CDR3 is 13 residues.

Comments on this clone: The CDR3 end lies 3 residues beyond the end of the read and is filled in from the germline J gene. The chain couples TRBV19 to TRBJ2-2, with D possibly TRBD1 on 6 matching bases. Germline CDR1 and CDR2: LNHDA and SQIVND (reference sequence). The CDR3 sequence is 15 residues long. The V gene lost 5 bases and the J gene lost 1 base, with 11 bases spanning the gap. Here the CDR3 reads CASSPFRGNTGELFF. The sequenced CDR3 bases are TGTGCCAGTAGTCCCTTCAGGGGGAACACCGGGGAG.

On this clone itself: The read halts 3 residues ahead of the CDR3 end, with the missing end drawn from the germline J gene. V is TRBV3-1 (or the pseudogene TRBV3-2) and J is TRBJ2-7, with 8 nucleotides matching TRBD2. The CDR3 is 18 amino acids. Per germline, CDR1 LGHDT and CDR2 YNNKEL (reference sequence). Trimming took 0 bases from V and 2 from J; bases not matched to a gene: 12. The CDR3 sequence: CASSQEPRTSGSTYEQYF. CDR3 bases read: TGTGCCAGCAGCCAAGAACCCAGAACCAGCGGGAGTACCTACGAG.

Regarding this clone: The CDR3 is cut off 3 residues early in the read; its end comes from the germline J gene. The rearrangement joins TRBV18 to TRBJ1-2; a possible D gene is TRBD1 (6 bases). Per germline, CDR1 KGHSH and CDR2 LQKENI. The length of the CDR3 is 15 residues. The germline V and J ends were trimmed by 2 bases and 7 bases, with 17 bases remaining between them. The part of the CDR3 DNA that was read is TGTGCCAGCTCACCAAAGGCAGGGGCTTTGGGTGGC. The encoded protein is CASSPKAGALGG. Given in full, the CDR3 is CASSPKAGALGGYTF.

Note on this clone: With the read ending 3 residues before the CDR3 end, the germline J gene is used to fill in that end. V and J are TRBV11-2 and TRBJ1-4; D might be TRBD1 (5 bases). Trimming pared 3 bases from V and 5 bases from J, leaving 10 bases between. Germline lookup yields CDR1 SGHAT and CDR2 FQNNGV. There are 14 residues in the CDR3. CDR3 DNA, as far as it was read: TGTGCCAGCAGCTTCGGGGGTGGGAATGAAAAA. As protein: CASSFGGGNEK. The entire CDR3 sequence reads CASSFGGGNEKLFF.

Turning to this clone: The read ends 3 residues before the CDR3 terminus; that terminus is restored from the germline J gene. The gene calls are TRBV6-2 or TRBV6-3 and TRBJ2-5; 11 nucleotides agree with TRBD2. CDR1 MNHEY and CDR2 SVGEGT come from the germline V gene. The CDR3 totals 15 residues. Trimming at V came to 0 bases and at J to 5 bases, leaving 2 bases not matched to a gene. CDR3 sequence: CASSYSVAGGETQYF. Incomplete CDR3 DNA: TGTGCCAGCAGTTACTCAGTAGCGGGGGGGGAGACC.

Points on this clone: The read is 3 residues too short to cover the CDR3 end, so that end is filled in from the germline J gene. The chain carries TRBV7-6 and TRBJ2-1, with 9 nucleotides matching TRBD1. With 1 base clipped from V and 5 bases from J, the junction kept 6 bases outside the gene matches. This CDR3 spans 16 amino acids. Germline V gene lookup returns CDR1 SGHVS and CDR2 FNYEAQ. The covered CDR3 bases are TGTGCCAGCAGCTTAGTCTCGGGACAGGGCGACAATGAG. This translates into CASSLVSGQGDNE. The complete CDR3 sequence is CASSLVSGQGDNEQFF.

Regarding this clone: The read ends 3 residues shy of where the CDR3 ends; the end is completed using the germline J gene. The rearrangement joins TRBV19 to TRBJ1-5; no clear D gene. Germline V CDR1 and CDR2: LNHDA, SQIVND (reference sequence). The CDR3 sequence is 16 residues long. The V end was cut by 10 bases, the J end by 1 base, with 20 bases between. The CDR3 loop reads CATQGTVDLSNQPQHF. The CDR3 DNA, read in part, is TGTGCCACCCAAGGTACAGTTGACCTGAGCAATCAGCCC.

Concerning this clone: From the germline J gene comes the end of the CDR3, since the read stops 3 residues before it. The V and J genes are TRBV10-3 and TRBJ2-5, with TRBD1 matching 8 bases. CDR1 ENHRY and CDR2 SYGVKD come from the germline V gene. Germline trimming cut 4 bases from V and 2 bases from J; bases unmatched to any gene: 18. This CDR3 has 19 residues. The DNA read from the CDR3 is TGTGCCATCAGTGGATCCAGGGGGCTCGGATCGACTTCTCAAGAGACC. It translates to CAISGSRGLGSTSQET. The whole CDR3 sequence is CAISGSRGLGSTSQETQYF.

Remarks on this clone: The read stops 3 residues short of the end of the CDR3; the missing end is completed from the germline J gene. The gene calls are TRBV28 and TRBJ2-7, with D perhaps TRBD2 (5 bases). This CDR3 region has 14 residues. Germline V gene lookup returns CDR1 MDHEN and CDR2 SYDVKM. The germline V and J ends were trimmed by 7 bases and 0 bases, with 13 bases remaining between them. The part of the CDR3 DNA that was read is TGTGCCAGCATCGGCCTGACTATCTCCTACGAG. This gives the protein CASIGLTISYE. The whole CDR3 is CASIGLTISYEQYF.

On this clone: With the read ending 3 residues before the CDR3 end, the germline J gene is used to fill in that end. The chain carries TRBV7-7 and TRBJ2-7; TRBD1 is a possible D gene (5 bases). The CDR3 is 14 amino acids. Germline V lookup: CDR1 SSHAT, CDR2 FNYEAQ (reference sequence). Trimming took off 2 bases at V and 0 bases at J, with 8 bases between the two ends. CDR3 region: CASSLNQGSYEQYF. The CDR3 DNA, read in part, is TGTGCCAGCAGCTTAAACCAGGGCTCCTACGAG.

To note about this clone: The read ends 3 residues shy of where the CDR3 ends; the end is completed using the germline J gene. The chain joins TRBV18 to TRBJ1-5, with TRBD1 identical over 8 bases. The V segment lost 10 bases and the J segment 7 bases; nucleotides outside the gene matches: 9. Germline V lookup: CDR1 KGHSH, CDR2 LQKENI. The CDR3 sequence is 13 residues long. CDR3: CATTGGEGQPQHF. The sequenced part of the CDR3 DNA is TGTGCCACTACAGGGGGTGAAGGACAGCCC.

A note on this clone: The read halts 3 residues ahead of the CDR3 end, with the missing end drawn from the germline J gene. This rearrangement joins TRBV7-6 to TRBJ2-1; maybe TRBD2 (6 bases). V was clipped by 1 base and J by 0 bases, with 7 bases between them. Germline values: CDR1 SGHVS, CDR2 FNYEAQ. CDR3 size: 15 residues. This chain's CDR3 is CASSLVGGSYNEQFF. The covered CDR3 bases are TGTGCCAGCAGCTTAGTGGGGGGCTCCTACAATGAG.

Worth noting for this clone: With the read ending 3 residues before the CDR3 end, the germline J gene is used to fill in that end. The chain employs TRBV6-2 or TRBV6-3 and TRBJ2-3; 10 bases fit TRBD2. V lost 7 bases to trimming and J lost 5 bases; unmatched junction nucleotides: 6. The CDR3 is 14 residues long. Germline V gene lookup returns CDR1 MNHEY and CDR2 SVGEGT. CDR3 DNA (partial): TGTGCCAGCACGAAGCGGGGGGGCCTAGATACG. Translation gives CASTKRGGLDT. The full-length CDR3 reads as CASTKRGGLDTQYF.